These T cell receptor beta chains were read from a single sample in a study of cytomegalovirus exposure and HLA in healthy donors. The method was immunoSEQ multiplex PCR; TCRdb's version includes in-frame clones alone and lacks a portion of them. The sample gives some 220,000 clones, about 93% of which show up once; about 0.95% is in the top ten. The sample taken for sequencing was PBMCs. These receptors all stem from a woman younger than 30 in good health and CMV-seronegative. The CDR3 runs from the conserved cysteine through the conserved F or W. The D gene is left open where the match is weak. Size is stated for part of the rows, as once, few or many counts, or as a class when the clone is expanded.

d_call: -; clone_size: -; j_call: TRBJ2-6; v_call: TRBV5-1; cdr3_aa: CASSLGGHPGSGANVLTF; cdr3_nt: TGCGCCAGCAGCTTGGGGGGGCACCCTGGCTCTGGGGCCAACGTCCTGACTTTC
d_call: -; clone_size: once; j_call: TRBJ1-1; v_call: TRBV5-4; cdr3_aa: CASSSSRSLPGAEAFF; cdr3_nt: TGTGCCAGCAGCTCATCCCGATCCTTACCCGGGGCTGAAGCTTTCTTT
d_call: -; clone_size: -; j_call: TRBJ1-2; v_call: TRBV11-2; cdr3_aa: CASSSTSNYGYTF; cdr3_nt: TGTGCCAGCAGCTCGACAAGTAACTATGGCTACACCTTC
d_call: -; clone_size: -; j_call: TRBJ1-1; v_call: TRBV5-1; cdr3_aa: CASSTANRARAFF; cdr3_nt: TGCGCCAGCAGCACGGCCAACAGGGCTCGGGCTTTCTTT
d_call: TRBD1; clone_size: -; j_call: TRBJ2-1; v_call: TRBV27; cdr3_aa: CASSATGTGGYNEQFF; cdr3_nt: TGTGCCAGCAGTGCCACCGGGACAGGGGGTTACAATGAGCAGTTCTTC
d_call: -; clone_size: -; j_call: TRBJ2-1; v_call: TRBV11-3; cdr3_aa: CASSLGWRSSYNEQFF; cdr3_nt: TGTGCCAGCAGCTTAGGCTGGAGGAGCTCCTACAATGAGCAGTTCTTC
d_call: -; clone_size: -; j_call: TRBJ1-1; v_call: TRBV2; cdr3_aa: CASSRGENTEAFF; cdr3_nt: TGTGCCAGCAGCCGCGGGGAGAACACTGAAGCTTTCTTT
d_call: -; clone_size: -; j_call: TRBJ2-5; v_call: TRBV28; cdr3_aa: CASSLSSPETQYF; cdr3_nt: TGTGCCAGCAGTTTATCTAGCCCTGAGACCCAGTACTTC
d_call: -; clone_size: few; j_call: TRBJ1-2; v_call: TRBV27; cdr3_aa: CASSLYRGYGYTF; cdr3_nt: TGTGCCAGCAGTTTATATCGAGGTTATGGCTACACCTTC
d_call: TRBD2; clone_size: -; j_call: TRBJ2-3; v_call: TRBV7-6; cdr3_aa: CASSLYSAGEHTDTQYF; cdr3_nt: TGTGCCAGCAGCTTATATTCAGCGGGGGAACACACAGATACGCAGTATTTT
d_call: TRBD1; clone_size: few; j_call: TRBJ1-1; v_call: TRBV29-1; cdr3_aa: CSVATGHTEAFF; cdr3_nt: TGCAGCGTGGCGACAGGGCACACTGAAGCTTTCTTT
d_call: TRBD2; clone_size: -; j_call: TRBJ2-3; v_call: TRBV6-1; cdr3_aa: CASWSSGSEGDTQYF; cdr3_nt: TGTGCCAGCTGGTCTAGCGGGAGTGAGGGAGATACGCAGTATTTT
d_call: -; clone_size: once; j_call: TRBJ2-1; v_call: TRBV5-1; cdr3_aa: CASSPRYSYNEQFF; cdr3_nt: TGCGCCAGCAGCCCACGGTACTCCTACAATGAGCAGTTCTTC
d_call: -; clone_size: -; j_call: TRBJ1-1; v_call: TRBV27; cdr3_aa: CASRTLPGGLMFSEAFF; cdr3_nt: TGTGCCAGCAGGACACTCCCGGGAGGCCTAATGTTCTCTGAAGCTTTCTTT
d_call: -; clone_size: -; j_call: TRBJ1-5; v_call: TRBV5-6; cdr3_aa: CASSFGGQPQHF; cdr3_nt: TGTGCCAGCAGCTTCGGGGGGCAGCCCCAGCATTTT
d_call: TRBD1; clone_size: -; j_call: TRBJ1-1; v_call: TRBV6-6; cdr3_aa: CASSPQGAITEAFF; cdr3_nt: TGTGCCAGCAGCCCGCAGGGGGCCATCACTGAAGCTTTCTTT
d_call: TRBD2; clone_size: once; j_call: TRBJ2-5; v_call: TRBV5-1; cdr3_aa: CASSLYQLAGGQETQYF; cdr3_nt: TGCGCCAGCAGCTTGTACCAACTAGCGGGGGGACAAGAGACCCAGTACTTC
d_call: -; clone_size: -; j_call: TRBJ1-5; v_call: TRBV28; cdr3_aa: CASSDRSNQPQHF; cdr3_nt: TGTGCCAGCAGCGACAGGAGCAATCAGCCCCAGCATTTT
d_call: TRBD2; clone_size: once; j_call: TRBJ2-1; v_call: TRBV25-1; cdr3_aa: CASSARLAGGEQFF; cdr3_nt: TGTGCCAGCAGTGCGAGACTAGCGGGAGGTGAGCAGTTCTTC
d_call: TRBD1; clone_size: -; j_call: TRBJ1-3; v_call: TRBV5-4; cdr3_aa: CASSSGTAISGNTIYF; cdr3_nt: TGTGCCAGCAGCTCCGGGACAGCCATCTCTGGAAACACCATATATTTT